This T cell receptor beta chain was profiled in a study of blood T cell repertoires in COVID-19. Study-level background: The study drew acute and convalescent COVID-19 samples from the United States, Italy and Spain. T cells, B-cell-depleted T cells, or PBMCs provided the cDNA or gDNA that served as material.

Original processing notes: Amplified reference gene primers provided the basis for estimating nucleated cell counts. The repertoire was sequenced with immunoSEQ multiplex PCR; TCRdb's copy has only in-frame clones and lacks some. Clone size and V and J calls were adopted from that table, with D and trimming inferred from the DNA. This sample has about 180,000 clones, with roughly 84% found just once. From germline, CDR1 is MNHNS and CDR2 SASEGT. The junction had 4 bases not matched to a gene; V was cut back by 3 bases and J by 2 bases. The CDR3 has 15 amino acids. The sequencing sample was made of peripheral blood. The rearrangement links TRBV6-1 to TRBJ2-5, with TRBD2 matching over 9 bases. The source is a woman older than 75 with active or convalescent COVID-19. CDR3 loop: CASSEGSGRQETQYF. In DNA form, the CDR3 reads TGTGCCAGCAGTGAGGGTAGCGGGAGACAAGAGACCCAGTACTTC.